A single sample is the source of the 8 T cell receptor beta chains below, sequenced in a study of technical replicates of blood from four donors. Measured with immunoSEQ multiplex PCR; TCRdb has only the in-frame clones, and not every one. Altogether around 58,000 clones are present, about 83% being singletons, with the ten largest covering 5.2%. Sequences were obtained from PBMCs. These receptors originate from a human donor in good health. Some clones in this sample may be carry-over from other donors' samples.

This clone is a singleton in its sample. The chain employs TRBV5-4 and TRBJ2-7, with TRBD2 matching 11 bases. V gave up 3 bases and J gave up 0 bases; unmatched junction bases: 11. CDR1 is SGHNT and CDR2 is YYREEE in the germline V gene (reference sequence). The CDR3 loop spans 18 amino acids. The CDR3 nucleotides read TGTGCCAGCAGCTCGAAACAACTAGCGGGAGCCTCCTCCTACGAGCAGTACTTC. It encodes CASSSKQLAGASSYEQYF.

The gene calls are TRBV29-1 and TRBJ1-2, with D maybe TRBD1 (6 bases). CDR1 is SQVTM, CDR2 ANQGSEA, per germline. Trimming took 7 bases from V and 2 from J, leaving 17 bases between them. This CDR3 spans 14 amino acids. CDR3 DNA: TGCAGCGCGACTCGGGGGGCGCAGAACTATGGCTACACCTTC. Its protein is CSATRGAQNYGYTF.

This chain joins TRBV6-1 and TRBJ2-5, with 9 bases aligning to TRBD2. V was pared by 8 bases and J by 2 bases, with 9 bases of the junction left unmatched. The V gene's germline CDR1 is MNHNS and CDR2 SASEGT. There are 15 residues in the CDR3. Here the CDR3 reads CASDPGLAGQETQYF. The CDR3 DNA reads as TGTGCCAGCGATCCGGGACTAGCTGGACAAGAGACCCAGTACTTC.

This clone was counted once. This sequence joins TRBV7-8 and TRBJ2-1; D is perhaps TRBD2 (5 bases). Trimming cost V 3 bases and J 0 bases, with 12 bases left between them. This CDR3 contains 16 residues. CDR1 SGHVS and CDR2 FQNEAQ come from the germline V gene. Here the CDR3 DNA reads TGTGCCAGCAGCTTGGACTCGACCGGCTCCTACAATGAGCAGTTCTTC. Translated: CASSLDSTGSYNEQFF.

This clone came up a few times. The chain links TRBV5-4 to TRBJ1-1, with D possibly TRBD1 on 6 matching bases. The V and J ends lost 0 bases and 1 base respectively, with 10 bases between them. The germline V gene has CDR1 SGHNT and CDR2 YYREEE (reference sequence). This CDR3 has 15 residues. The CDR3 DNA sequence: TGTGCCAGCAGCTTGGGGGGGCTACGGAACACTGAAGCTTTCTTT. Protein: CASSLGGLRNTEAFF.

The chain carries TRBV9 and TRBJ2-2; 11 positions agree with TRBD2. This CDR3 is built from 18 residues. The germline CDR1 and CDR2 sequences are SGDLS and YYNGEE. Trimming removed 1 base from V and 2 bases from J; junction bases left unmatched: 7. The CDR3 region has the DNA TGTGCCAGCAGCGTACGGATTAGCGGGGGGGACAACACCGGGGAGCTGTTTTTT. Its translation is CASSVRISGGDNTGELFF.

V and J are TRBV10-3 and TRBJ1-1; a possible D gene is TRBD1 (6 bases). CDR1 is ENHRY and CDR2 is SYGVKD in the germline V gene. V was cut by 3 bases and J by 2 bases, with 13 bases left in between. The CDR3 covers 15 residues. CDR3 nucleotides: TGTGCCATCAGTGATCCCACAGGGTTAAACACTGAAGCTTTCTTT. The encoded protein is CAISDPTGLNTEAFF.

In its sample, this clone was seen once. This chain joins TRBV19 and TRBJ2-2; D remains ambiguous. V was cut by 2 bases and J by 3 bases, with 7 bases left in between. The CDR3 is 14 residues long. CDR1 LNHDA and CDR2 SQIVND come from the germline V gene (reference sequence). The CDR3 bases are TGTGCCAGTAGTATATCCCGGGACACCGGGGAGCTGTTTTTT. This codes for CASSISRDTGELFF.